Below, one T cell receptor (beta chain) is given with its context. The entry originates in a study of blood T cell repertoires in COVID-19. The data were produced by immunoSEQ multiplex PCR, yet TCRdb's version contains in-frame clones alone and is incomplete. This table holds 200,000 to 250,000 clones, more than 80% found once. The ends were cut back, 1 base at V and 10 bases at J, with 6 bases in the middle. Germline lookup yields CDR1 SGHKS and CDR2 YYEKEE (reference sequence). There are 12 residues in the CDR3. Sample: PBMCs or T cells enriched from blood (not recorded which). The TCR comes from a woman between 18 and 29 years old in a cohort exposed to, infected with or recovered from COVID-19 (not recorded which). This rearrangement joins TRBV5-5 to TRBJ1-6; D gene unclear. The CDR3 reads CASSLRGSPLHF. The CDR3 region has the DNA TGTGCCAGCAGCTTGAGAGGCTCACCCCTCCACTTT.